This section outlines one T cell receptor (beta chain) sequence together with its context. Its antigen is not identified. This sample is part of a study of chemoradiotherapy in HPV16-positive cancers. Study observations and caveats: HPV-responsive T-cell expansion during chemoradiotherapy was linked to improved recurrence-free survival in HPV16-positive patients. During treatment, candidate HPV-specific clones and E7-related motifs expanded in tumor.

CDR1 and CDR2 from the germline V gene are SEHNR and FQNEAQ (reference sequence). V shed 5 bases and J 3 bases; nucleotides not matched to a gene: 5. This CDR3 region has 14 residues. Produced via immunoSEQ multiplex PCR; TCRdb's table is partial and in-frame only. This table has some 30,000 clones, 80% appearing once. Samples were taken several times over chemoradiotherapy. The chain is built from TRBV7-9 and TRBJ1-2; 8 bases fit TRBD1. The TCR comes from a human donor with HPV-associated anogenital cancer. The sequencing used blood, collected from a patient who underwent chemoradiotherapy. The CDR3 reads CASSETGVDYGYTF. CDR3 DNA sequence: TGTGCCAGCAGCGAGACAGGGGTGGACTATGGCTACACCTTC.